The next 11 T cell receptor beta chains were all read from a single sample in a study of blood T cell repertoires in COVID-19. Clones were sequenced by immunoSEQ multiplex PCR, and TCRdb holds only the in-frame ones, with some missing. The data contain tens of thousands of clones, about 87% of them seen just once; the ten biggest clones take up more than 6.5%. What was sequenced was peripheral blood. Receptors were obtained from a woman of 80 years or more with active COVID-19.

This chain connects TRBV7-2 to TRBJ2-3; a weak D match, TRBD2 (5 bases). Germline CDR1 SGHTA, CDR2 FQGNSA. V was shortened by 5 bases and J by 7 bases, with 13 bases between the two germline ends. The length of the CDR3 is 13 residues. CDR3 DNA sequence: TGTGCCAGCAGCACTAGGAGTACTAATACGCAGTATTTT. This translates into CASSTRSTNTQYF.

On this clone: The junction departs from the called germline gene at one end, perhaps through a read error. The rearrangement links TRBV19 to TRBJ1-1; 8 bases match TRBD1. The germline gives CDR1 LNHDA, CDR2 SQIVND (reference sequence). The length of the CDR3 is 16 residues. CDR3 region: CASSLDRGRPASEAFF. The CDR3 DNA reads TGTGCCAGTAGTTTAGACAGGGGACGCCCTGCGTCTGAAGCTTTCTTT.

CDR3 nucleotide sequence: TGTGCCAGCAGCCCCCGGGCGGGGGCTGAGACCCAGTACTTC. It codes for CASSPRAGAETQYF. The chain combines TRBV9 with TRBJ2-5; TRBD2 is a possible D gene (7 bases). This CDR3 spans 14 amino acids. Trimming shortened V by 4 bases and J by 5 bases, and 15 bases separated the two germline ends. Germline CDR1 is SGDLS and CDR2 is YYNGEE.

The chain has TRBV10-3 and TRBJ2-7, with TRBD1 matching 8 bases. The CDR3 loop spans 14 amino acids. Trimming cost V 10 bases and J 7 bases; bases outside gene matches: 15. Germline V gives CDR1 ENHRY, CDR2 SYGVKD. The CDR3 DNA sequence: TGTGCCACCTCGTTCGGACAGGGTTATTTGGAGCAGTACTTC. Encoded protein: CATSFGQGYLEQYF.

The chain has TRBV5-1 and TRBJ2-3; tentative D call: TRBD2 (6 bases). The CDR3 extends over 14 amino acids. Deletions cut 0 bases from V and 3 bases from J, with 8 bases between. From germline, CDR1 is SGHRS and CDR2 YFSETQ. CDR3 nucleotides: TGCGCCAGCAGCTTGGGAGGAGGGACAGATACGCAGTATTTT. Protein product: CASSLGGGTDTQYF. Using reference TRBV5-1 and TRBJ2-3 for the parts outside the CDR3, the full variable domain is KAGVTQTPRYLIKTRGQQVTLSCSPISGHRSVSWYQQTPGQGLQFLFEYFSETQRNKGNFPGRFSGRQFSNSRSEMNVSTLELGDSALYLCASSLGGGTDTQYFGPGTRLTVL.

The chain links TRBV28 to TRBJ1-5, with TRBD1 matching over 10 bases. In germline, CDR1 is MDHEN, CDR2 SYDVKM. CDR3 length: 15 amino acids. Germline trimming cut 6 bases from V and 7 bases from J; bases unmatched to any gene: 9. The DNA of the CDR3 is TGTGCCAGCAGCCGTCCGGGACAGGGGACGCAGCCCCAGCATTTT. As protein: CASSRPGQGTQPQHF.

The chain is built from TRBV6-2 or TRBV6-3 and TRBJ2-1; perhaps TRBD2 as D (6 bases). Germline CDR1 MNHEY, CDR2 SVGEGT. The V end was cut by 4 bases, the J end by 0 bases, with 7 bases between. The CDR3 covers 14 residues. The CDR3 loop is CASSSGSSYNEQFF. The DNA for the CDR3 is TGTGCCAGCAGTTCCGGGAGCTCCTACAATGAGCAGTTCTTC.

J is TRBJ1-3 and V is TRBV29-1; 8 bases align to TRBD1. There are 12 residues in the CDR3. V lost 7 bases and J lost 8; bases outside the gene matches: 7. Germline V lookup: CDR1 SQVTM, CDR2 ANQGSEA. CDR3 region: CSAQGQAHTIYF. The CDR3 DNA sequence: TGCAGCGCGCAGGGACAGGCACACACCATATATTTT.

The CDR3, as DNA: TGTGCCAGCACCCAGAGTGGGGAATTCGGACAGGGAATCTACGAGCAGTACTTC. It is translated as CASTQSGEFGQGIYEQYF. The chain recombines TRBV2 with TRBJ2-7; TRBD1 matches at 8 bases. CDR1 is SNHLY, CDR2 FYNNEI, per germline. J lost 3 bases, V lost 7 bases, and 20 bases had no gene match. This CDR3 contains 18 residues.

The chain carries TRBV10-3 and TRBJ2-7, with D perhaps matching TRBD1 (6 bases). The CDR3 is 13 amino acids. V lost 2 bases and J lost 4, with 9 bases in between. Germline V gene lookup returns CDR1 ENHRY and CDR2 SYGVKD. The CDR3 region is CAISERTDYEQYF. CDR3 nucleotides: TGTGCCATCAGTGAGCGGACAGATTACGAGCAGTACTTC.

The rearrangement uses TRBV7-3 and TRBJ2-1, with 7 bases lining up with TRBD2. Germline CDR1 reads SGHTA; CDR2 reads FQGTGA. Trimming at V came to 1 base and at J to 10 bases, leaving 7 bases not matched to a gene. The CDR3 length is 14 residues. The CDR3 region has the DNA TGTGCCAGCAGCTTAAATCCCGCGGGAGAAGAGCAGTTCTTC. Protein product: CASSLNPAGEEQFF.